The T cell receptor beta chain under discussion was sequenced for a study of technical replicates of blood from several donors. Sequencing used immunoSEQ multiplex PCR; TCRdb keeps in-frame clones, though not all of them. The table has about 88,000 clones, 92% seen once. V dropped 8 bases and J dropped 6 bases, with 11 bases sitting between them. CDR3 length equals 12 residues. The germline V gene has CDR1 MNHEY and CDR2 SMNVEV (reference sequence). This clone was detected a few times. The source material was T cells isolated from PBMCs. The rearrangement links TRBV27 to TRBJ2-1, with D possibly matching TRBD1 (5 bases). The sequence came from a human donor in good health. As DNA, the CDR3 is TGTGCCAGCTGCCAGGGCGGCAATGAGCAGTTCTTC. Amino acid sequence: CASCQGGNEQFF.